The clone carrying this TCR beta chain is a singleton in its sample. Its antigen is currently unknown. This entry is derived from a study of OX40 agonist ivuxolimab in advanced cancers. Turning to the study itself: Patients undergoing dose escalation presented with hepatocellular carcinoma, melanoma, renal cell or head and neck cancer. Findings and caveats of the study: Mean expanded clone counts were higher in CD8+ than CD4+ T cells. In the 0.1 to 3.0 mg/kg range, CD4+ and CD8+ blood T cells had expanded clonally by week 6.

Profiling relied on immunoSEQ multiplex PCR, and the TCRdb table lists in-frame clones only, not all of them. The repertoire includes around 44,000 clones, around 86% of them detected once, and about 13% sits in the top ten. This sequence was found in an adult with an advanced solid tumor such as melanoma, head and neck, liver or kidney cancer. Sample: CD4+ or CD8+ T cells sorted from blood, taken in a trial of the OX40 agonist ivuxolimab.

CDR3: CASSALDEGYTF. In nucleotides, the CDR3 is TGTGCCAGCAGTGCGTTGGATGAAGGCTACACCTTC. V usage is TRBV2 and J usage is TRBJ1-2; D call uncertain. Trimming left V 4 bases short and J 8 bases short, with 11 bases between. The CDR3 runs to 12 residues. The V gene's germline CDR1 is SNHLY and CDR2 FYNNEI.